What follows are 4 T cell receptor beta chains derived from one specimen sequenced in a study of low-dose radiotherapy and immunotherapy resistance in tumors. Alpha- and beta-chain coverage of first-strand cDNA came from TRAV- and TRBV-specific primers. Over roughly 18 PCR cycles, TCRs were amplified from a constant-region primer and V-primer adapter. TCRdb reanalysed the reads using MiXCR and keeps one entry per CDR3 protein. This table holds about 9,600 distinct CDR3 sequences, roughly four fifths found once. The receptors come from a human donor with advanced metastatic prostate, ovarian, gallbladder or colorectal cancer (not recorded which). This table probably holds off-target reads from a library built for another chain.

The CDR3 spells CSVDFSVSTDTQYF. The CDR3 DNA reads as TGCAGCGTTGATTTCAGCGTTAGCACAGATACGCAGTATTTT. This sequence joins TRBV29-1 and TRBJ2-3; D is ambiguous. The CDR3 loop spans 14 amino acids. Germline V gives CDR1 SQVTM, CDR2 ANQGSEA. Trimming cost V 3 bases and J 0 bases, with 10 bases left between them.

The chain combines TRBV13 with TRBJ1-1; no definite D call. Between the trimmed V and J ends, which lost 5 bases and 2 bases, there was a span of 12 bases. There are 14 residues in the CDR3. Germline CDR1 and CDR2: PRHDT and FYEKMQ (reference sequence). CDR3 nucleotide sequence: TGTGCCAGCAGCATGACTGCTACAAACACTGAAGCTTTCTTT. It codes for CASSMTATNTEAFF.

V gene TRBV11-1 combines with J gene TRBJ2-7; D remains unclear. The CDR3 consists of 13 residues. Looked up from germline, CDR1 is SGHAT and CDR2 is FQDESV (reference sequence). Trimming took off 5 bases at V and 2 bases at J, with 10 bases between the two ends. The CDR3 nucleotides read TGTGCCAGCAGCACAGAGGCAGCCTACGAGCAGTACTTC. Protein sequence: CASSTEAAYEQYF.

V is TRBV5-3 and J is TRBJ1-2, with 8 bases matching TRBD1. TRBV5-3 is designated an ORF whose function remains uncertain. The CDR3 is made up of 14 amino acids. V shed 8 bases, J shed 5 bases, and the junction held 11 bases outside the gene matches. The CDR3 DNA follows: TGTGCCAGCATACCGGGACAGGAGTCATATGGCTACACCTTC. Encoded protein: CASIPGQESYGYTF.